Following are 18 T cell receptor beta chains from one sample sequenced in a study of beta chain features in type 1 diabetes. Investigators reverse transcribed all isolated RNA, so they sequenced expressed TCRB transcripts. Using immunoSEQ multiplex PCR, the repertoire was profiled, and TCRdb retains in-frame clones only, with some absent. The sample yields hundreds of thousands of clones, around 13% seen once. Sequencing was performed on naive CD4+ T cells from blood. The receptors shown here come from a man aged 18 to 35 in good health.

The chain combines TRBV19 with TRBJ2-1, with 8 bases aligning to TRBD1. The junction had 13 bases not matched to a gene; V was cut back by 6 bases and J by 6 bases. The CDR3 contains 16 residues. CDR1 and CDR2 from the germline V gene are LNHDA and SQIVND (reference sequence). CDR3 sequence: CASSLTGGGVGNEQFF. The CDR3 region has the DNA TGTGCCAGTAGCCTAACAGGGGGAGGTGTAGGCAATGAGCAGTTCTTC.

The chain's CDR3 is CASSSLVGGKIYEQYF. The CDR3 DNA sequence: TGTGCCAGCAGCTCACTCGTAGGAGGGAAAATCTACGAGCAGTACTTC. The rearrangement links TRBV7-2 to TRBJ2-7, with D perhaps matching TRBD2 (6 bases). V was clipped by 4 bases and J by 3 bases, with 19 bases between them. Germline V CDR1 and CDR2: SGHTA, FQGNSA. CDR3 length equals 16 residues.

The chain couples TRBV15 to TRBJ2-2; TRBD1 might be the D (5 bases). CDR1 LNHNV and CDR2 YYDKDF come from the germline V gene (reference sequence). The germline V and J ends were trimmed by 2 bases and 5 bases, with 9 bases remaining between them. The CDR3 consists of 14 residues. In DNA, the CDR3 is TGTGCCACCAGCAGAAGGGGCCTGACCGGGGAGCTGTTTTTT. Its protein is CATSRRGLTGELFF.

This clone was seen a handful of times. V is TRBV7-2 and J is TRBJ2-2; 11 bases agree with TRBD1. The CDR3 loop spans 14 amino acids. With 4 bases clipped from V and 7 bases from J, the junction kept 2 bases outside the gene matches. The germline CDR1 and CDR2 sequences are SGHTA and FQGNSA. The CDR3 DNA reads TGTGCCAGCAGCTCGGGACAGGGGGTCGGGGAGCTGTTTTTT. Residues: CASSSGQGVGELFF.

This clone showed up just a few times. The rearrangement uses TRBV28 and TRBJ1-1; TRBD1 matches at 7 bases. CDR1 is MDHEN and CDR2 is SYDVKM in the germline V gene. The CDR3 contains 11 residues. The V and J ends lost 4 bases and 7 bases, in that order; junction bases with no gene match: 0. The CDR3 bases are TGTGCCAGCAGTTCAGGGGGTGAAGCTTTCTTT. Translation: CASSSGGEAFF. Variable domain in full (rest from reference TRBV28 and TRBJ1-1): DVKVTQSSRYLVKRTGEKVFLECVQDMDHENMFWYRQDPGLGLRLIYFSYDVKMKEKGDIPEGYSVSREKKERFSLILESASTNQTSMYLCASSSGGEAFFGQGTRLTVV.

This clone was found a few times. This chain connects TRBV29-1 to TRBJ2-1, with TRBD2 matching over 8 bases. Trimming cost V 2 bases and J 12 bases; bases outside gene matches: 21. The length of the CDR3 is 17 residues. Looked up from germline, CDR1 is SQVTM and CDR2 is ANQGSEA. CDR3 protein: CSVESIGVGLAGGVQFF. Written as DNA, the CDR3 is TGCAGCGTTGAATCGATAGGGGTAGGACTAGCCGGCGGCGTGCAGTTCTTC.

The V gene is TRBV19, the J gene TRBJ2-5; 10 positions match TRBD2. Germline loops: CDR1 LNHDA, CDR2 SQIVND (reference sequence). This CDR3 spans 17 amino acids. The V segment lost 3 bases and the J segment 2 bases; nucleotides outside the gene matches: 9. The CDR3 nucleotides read TGTGCCAGTAGTATGTTTCTAGCGGGAGAGTTACAAGAGACCCAGTACTTC. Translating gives CASSMFLAGELQETQYF. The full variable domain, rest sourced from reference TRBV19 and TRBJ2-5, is DGGITQSPKYLFRKEGQNVTLSCEQNLNHDAMYWYRQDPGQGLRLIYYSQIVNDFQKGDIAEGYSVSREKKESFPLTVTSAQKNPTAFYLCASSMFLAGELQETQYFGPGTRLLVL.

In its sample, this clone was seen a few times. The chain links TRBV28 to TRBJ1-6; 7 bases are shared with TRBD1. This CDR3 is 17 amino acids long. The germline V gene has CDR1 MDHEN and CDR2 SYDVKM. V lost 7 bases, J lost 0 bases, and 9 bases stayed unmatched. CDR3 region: CASTGTDRSSYNSPLHF. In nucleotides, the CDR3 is TGTGCCAGCACTGGGACGGACAGGAGCTCCTATAATTCACCCCTCCACTTT.

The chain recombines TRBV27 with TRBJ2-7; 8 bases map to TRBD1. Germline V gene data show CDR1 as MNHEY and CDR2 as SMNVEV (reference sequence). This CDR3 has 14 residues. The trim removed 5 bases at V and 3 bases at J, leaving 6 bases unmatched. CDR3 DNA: TGTGCCAGCAGTAAGGACAGGGTTCTCTACGAGCAGTACTTC. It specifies CASSKDRVLYEQYF.

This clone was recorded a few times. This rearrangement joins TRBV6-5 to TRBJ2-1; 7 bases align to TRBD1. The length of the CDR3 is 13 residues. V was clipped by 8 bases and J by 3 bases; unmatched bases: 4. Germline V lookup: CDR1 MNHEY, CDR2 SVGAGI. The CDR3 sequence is CASASGGYNEQFF. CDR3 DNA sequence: TGTGCCAGCGCGTCAGGGGGCTACAATGAGCAGTTCTTC.

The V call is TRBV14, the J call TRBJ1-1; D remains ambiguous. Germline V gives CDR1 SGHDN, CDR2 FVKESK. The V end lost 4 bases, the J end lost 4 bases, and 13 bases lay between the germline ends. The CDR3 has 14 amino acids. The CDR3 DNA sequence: TGTGCCAGCAGCCTTACCTTGGAGAGCACTGAAGCTTTCTTT. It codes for CASSLTLESTEAFF.

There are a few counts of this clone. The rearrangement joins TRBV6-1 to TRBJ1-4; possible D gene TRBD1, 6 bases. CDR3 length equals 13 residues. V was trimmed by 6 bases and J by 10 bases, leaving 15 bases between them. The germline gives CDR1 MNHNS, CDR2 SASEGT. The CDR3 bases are TGTGCCAGCAGGGACACAGGGACGGGAAAACTGTTTTTT. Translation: CASRDTGTGKLFF.

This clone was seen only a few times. CDR3 in amino acids: CSGRDSRWELFF. Written as DNA, the CDR3 is TGCAGCGGGAGGGACTCCCGGTGGGAGCTGTTTTTT. The genes are TRBV29-1 and TRBJ2-2; D perhaps matches TRBD2 (6 bases). The germline V gene encodes CDR1 SQVTM and CDR2 ANQGSEA. V shed 7 bases and J shed 9 bases, with 15 bases lying between them. The CDR3 is made up of 12 amino acids.

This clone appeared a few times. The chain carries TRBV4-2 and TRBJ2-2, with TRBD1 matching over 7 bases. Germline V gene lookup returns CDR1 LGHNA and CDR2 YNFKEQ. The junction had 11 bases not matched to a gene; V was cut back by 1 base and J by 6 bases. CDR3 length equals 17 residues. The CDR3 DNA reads TGTGCCAGCAGCCAAGGTTTAGACAGGGAGTTAGCCGGGGAGCTGTTTTTT. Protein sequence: CASSQGLDRELAGELFF.

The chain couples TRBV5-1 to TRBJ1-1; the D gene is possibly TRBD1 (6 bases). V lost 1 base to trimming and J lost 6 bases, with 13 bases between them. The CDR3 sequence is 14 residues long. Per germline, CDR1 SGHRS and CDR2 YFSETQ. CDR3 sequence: CASSLFLDSPEAFF. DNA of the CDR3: TGCGCCAGCAGCTTGTTCCTGGACAGCCCTGAAGCTTTCTTT.

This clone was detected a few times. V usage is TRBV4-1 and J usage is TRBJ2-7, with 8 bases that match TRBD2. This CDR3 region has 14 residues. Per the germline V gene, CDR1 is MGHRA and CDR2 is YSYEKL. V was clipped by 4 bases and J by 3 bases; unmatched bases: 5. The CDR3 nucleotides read TGCGCCAGCAGCCTTTCCCGGGAGGGCTACGAGCAGTACTTC. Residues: CASSLSREGYEQYF.

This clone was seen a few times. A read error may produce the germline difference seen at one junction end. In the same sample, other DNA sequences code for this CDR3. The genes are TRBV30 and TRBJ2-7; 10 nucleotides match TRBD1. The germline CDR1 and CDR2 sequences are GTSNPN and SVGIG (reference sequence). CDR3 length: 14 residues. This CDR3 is CAWEAGTGDYEQYF. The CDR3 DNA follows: TGCGCCTGGGAAGCCGGGACAGGGGACTACGAGCAGTACTTC.

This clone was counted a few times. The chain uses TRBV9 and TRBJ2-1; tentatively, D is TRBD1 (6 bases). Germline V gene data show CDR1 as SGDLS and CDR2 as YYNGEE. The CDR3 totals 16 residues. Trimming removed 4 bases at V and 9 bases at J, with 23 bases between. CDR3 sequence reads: CASSPPGTRGSGEQFF. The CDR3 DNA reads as TGTGCCAGCAGCCCTCCGGGGACGAGGGGGAGTGGTGAGCAGTTCTTC.